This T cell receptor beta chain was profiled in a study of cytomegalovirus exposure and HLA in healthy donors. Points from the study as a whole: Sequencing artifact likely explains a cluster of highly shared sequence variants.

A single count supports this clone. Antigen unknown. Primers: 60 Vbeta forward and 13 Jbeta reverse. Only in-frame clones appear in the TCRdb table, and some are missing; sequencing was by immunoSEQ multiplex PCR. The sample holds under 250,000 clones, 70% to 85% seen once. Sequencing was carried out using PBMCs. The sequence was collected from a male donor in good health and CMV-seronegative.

This CDR3 is CAISEPGHPGAYNEQFF. CDR3 DNA: TGTGCCATCAGTGAGCCCGGACACCCTGGGGCCTACAATGAGCAGTTCTTC. The V call is TRBV10-3, the J call TRBJ2-1; tentatively, D is TRBD1 (5 bases). Trimming left V 2 bases short and J 2 bases short, with 16 bases between. Germline-derived CDR1 and CDR2 are ENHRY and SYGVKD. This CDR3 is built from 17 residues.